Listed below are T cell receptor beta chains from one sample, sequenced in a study of T cells after somatic rescue of genetic block. Clones were sequenced by immunoSEQ multiplex PCR, and TCRdb holds only the in-frame ones, with some missing. The table records 60,000 to 90,000 clones, just over 90% of them present only once. Material for sequencing was peripheral blood mononuclear cells (PBMCs). The source of these receptors is a man younger than 40. Both conserved end residues are part of each CDR3. A D gene is named only where the DNA matches it firmly. Clone sizes are given selectively: once, few, many, or a class where the clone is expanded.

V gene	J gene	D gene	clone size	CDR3 protein	CDR3 DNA
TRBV5-5	TRBJ2-3	TRBD2	-	CASSPLGRGSLDTQYF	TGTGCCAGCAGCCCGCTGGGGCGGGGGAGCTTGGATACGCAGTATTTT
TRBV5-4	TRBJ2-3	TRBD1	-	CASSYGTGADTQYF	TGTGCCAGCAGCTACGGGACAGGGGCAGATACGCAGTATTTT
TRBV18	TRBJ2-3	TRBD2	-	CASSLGVAGSTDTQYF	TGTGCCAGCTCACTGGGGGTAGCGGGAAGCACAGATACGCAGTATTTT
TRBV5-4	TRBJ2-4	TRBD1	-	CASSFATGGNIQYF	TGTGCCAGCAGCTTCGCGACAGGGGGGAACATTCAGTACTTC
TRBV5-1	TRBJ1-1	TRBD1	few	CASSLIQGRNTEAFF	TGCGCCAGCAGCTTGATACAGGGGCGTAACACTGAAGCTTTCTTT
TRBV6-6	TRBJ2-7	-	-	CASSYRSAGSYEQYF	TGTGCCAGCAGTTACAGAAGTGCGGGGTCCTACGAGCAGTACTTC
TRBV29-1	TRBJ1-5	-	-	CSVSRDSNQPQHF	TGCAGCGTTTCCAGGGATAGCAATCAGCCCCAGCATTTT
TRBV15	TRBJ1-5	-	once	CATSRLPGWPQHF	TGTGCCACCAGCAGACTCCCCGGTTGGCCCCAGCATTTT
TRBV4-2	TRBJ1-1	TRBD1	few	CASSLGQGNEAFF	TGTGCCAGCAGCCTGGGACAGGGCAATGAAGCTTTCTTT
TRBV5-3	TRBJ2-1	-	-	CARSGDEQFF	TGTGCCAGAAGCGGAGATGAGCAGTTCTTC
TRBV5-1	TRBJ2-7	TRBD2	-	CASSSGLLAHEQYF	TGCGCCAGCAGCTCAGGGTTACTAGCGCACGAGCAGTACTTC
TRBV6-5	TRBJ2-3	-	-	CASSSAERRDTQYF	TGTGCCAGCAGCTCAGCGGAACGCCGGGATACGCAGTATTTT
TRBV7-9	TRBJ2-2	TRBD1	-	CASSLWDRDTGELFF	TGTGCCAGCAGCTTGTGGGACAGGGACACCGGGGAGCTGTTTTTT
TRBV7-9	TRBJ1-2	TRBD1	-	CASSLGQGGYGYTF	TGTGCCAGCAGCTTAGGGCAGGGGGGCTATGGCTACACCTTC
TRBV5-4	TRBJ1-3	TRBD1	-	CASSFSGQQGNTIYF	TGTGCCAGCAGCTTTTCGGGACAGCAGGGAAACACCATATATTTT
TRBV6-1	TRBJ2-1	-	-	CASSEAVRGSYNEQFF	TGTGCCAGCAGTGAAGCAGTGAGGGGCTCCTACAATGAGCAGTTCTTC
TRBV6-1	TRBJ2-5	TRBD1	-	CASSAGGWVAAQYF	TGTGCCAGCAGTGCAGGGGGCTGGGTGGCGGCCCAGTACTTC
TRBV15	TRBJ1-6	TRBD1	-	CATNRDRGGNSPLHF	TGTGCCACCAACAGAGATAGAGGGGGCAATTCACCCCTCCACTTT
TRBV10-2	TRBJ1-4	-	-	CASSEPIRGANEKLFF	TGCGCCAGCAGTGAGCCGATAAGGGGCGCTAATGAAAAACTGTTTTTT
TRBV18	TRBJ1-2	-	-	CASSPPSTDIYGYTF	TGTGCCAGCTCACCACCGAGTACCGATATCTATGGCTACACCTTC
TRBV11-2	TRBJ1-2	TRBD1	-	CASSLDYGQATNYGYTF	TGTGCCAGCAGCTTAGATTACGGACAGGCCACTAACTATGGCTACACCTTC
TRBV5-1	TRBJ1-6	-	-	CASSLTASSYNSPLHF	TGCGCCAGCAGCTTGACCGCGAGCTCCTATAATTCACCCCTCCACTTT
TRBV10-2	TRBJ2-1	-	-	CASLASSYNEQFF	TGCGCCAGCCTAGCCAGCTCCTACAATGAGCAGTTCTTC
TRBV4-1	TRBJ1-2	-	-	CASSQDWRGLYGYTF	TGCGCCAGCAGCCAAGATTGGCGGGGCCTCTATGGCTACACCTTC
TRBV4-1	TRBJ2-3	-	-	CASSQELGRGTDTQYF	TGCGCCAGCAGCCAAGAACTGGGGCGCGGGACAGATACGCAGTATTTT
TRBV9	TRBJ2-3	TRBD2	-	CASSVEEGTSLSDTQYF	TGTGCCAGCAGCGTAGAGGAGGGGACTAGTTTATCGGATACGCAGTATTTT
TRBV5-1	TRBJ2-1	-	-	CASSSGLAGDEQFF	TGCGCCAGCAGCTCAGGACTGGCCGGGGACGAGCAGTTCTTC
TRBV7-9	TRBJ2-7	-	-	CASSSTDGSPLEQYF	TGTGCCAGCAGCTCGACTGACGGGAGTCCCCTCGAGCAGTACTTC
TRBV7-9	TRBJ2-5	-	once	CASSLSGAQETQYF	TGTGCCAGCAGCTTATCCGGGGCTCAAGAGACCCAGTACTTC
TRBV5-4	TRBJ2-3	-	-	CASSGGADTQYF	TGTGCCAGCAGCGGAGGTGCAGATACGCAGTATTTT
TRBV27	TRBJ2-5	-	-	CASSFGQQETQYF	TGTGCCAGCAGTTTTGGACAGCAAGAGACCCAGTACTTC
TRBV6-4	TRBJ2-3	-	-	CASSDGQGTRTDTQYF	TGTGCCAGCAGTGACGGCCAGGGGACCCGCACAGATACGCAGTATTTT
TRBV7-9	TRBJ2-7	-	-	CASSLGEGGEQYF	TGTGCCAGCAGCTTGGGAGAAGGCGGCGAGCAGTACTTC
TRBV10-1	TRBJ2-4	TRBD1	-	CASSVQGTNIQYF	TGCGCCAGCAGTGTACAGGGGACGAACATTCAGTACTTC
TRBV30	TRBJ1-4	-	once	CAWSHGTENEKLFF	TGTGCCTGGAGCCACGGGACGGAGAATGAAAAACTGTTTTTT
TRBV2	TRBJ1-2	-	-	CASTRGYGYTF	TGTGCCAGCACGCGAGGTTATGGCTACACCTTC
TRBV9	TRBJ2-1	-	few	CASSVGAANEQFF	TGTGCCAGCAGCGTAGGAGCCGCCAATGAGCAGTTCTTC
TRBV29-1	TRBJ2-1	-	-	CSVGGREQFF	TGCAGCGTGGGGGGTCGTGAGCAGTTCTTC
TRBV7-8	TRBJ2-2	-	-	CASSPLTGLTGELFF	TGTGCCAGCAGTCCTCTCACGGGGCTCACCGGGGAGCTGTTTTTT
TRBV7-2	TRBJ2-7	-	-	CASSLANRAVYEQYF	TGTGCCAGCAGCTTAGCGAACAGGGCCGTCTACGAGCAGTACTTC
TRBV6-5	TRBJ2-7	-	-	CASSYEKGSEQYF	TGTGCCAGCAGTTACGAGAAGGGGTCCGAGCAGTACTTC
TRBV10-3	TRBJ1-5	TRBD1	-	CAISEQGYQPQHF	TGTGCCATCAGTGAACAGGGGTATCAGCCCCAGCATTTT
TRBV29-1	TRBJ2-7	-	once	CSVRDLAYFGQYF	TGCAGCGTCCGGGACCTAGCGTACTTCGGGCAGTACTTC
TRBV11-2	TRBJ1-2	TRBD1	many	CASSSGQGGGYTF	TGTGCCAGCAGCTCAGGACAGGGGGGAGGCTACACCTTC
TRBV10-3	TRBJ1-2	TRBD1	-	CAISESRSGTGNGYTF	TGTGCCATCAGTGAGTCGAGATCCGGGACAGGCAATGGCTACACCTTC
TRBV6-6	TRBJ2-3	TRBD1	-	CASSYRDRATDTQYF	TGTGCCAGCAGCTACCGGGACAGGGCCACAGATACGCAGTATTTT
TRBV28	TRBJ2-1	-	-	CASSTYNEQFF	TGTGCCAGCAGTACCTACAATGAGCAGTTCTTC